The rows below give T cell receptor beta chains drawn from one sample of a study of memory CD4+ T cells and cytomegalovirus serostatus. TCRdb keeps only in-frame clones here, not all; method: immunoSEQ multiplex PCR. The sample consists of about 60,000 clones, over 65% of them appearing once. The sequencing input was memory CD4+ T cells from blood. The receptors here all came from an adult in good health and CMV-seropositive. CDR3s include the opening cysteine and the closing phenylalanine or tryptophan. The D gene is left open where the match is weak. Size values are once, few and many counts, or a class for expanded clones, and some rows have none.

few,TRBV28,NA,TRBJ2-1,CASSHGWERPGEQFF,TGTGCCAGCAGCCATGGATGGGAACGACCGGGTGAGCAGTTCTTC
NA,TRBV11-2,NA,TRBJ2-1,CASSQEGGPVRVF,TGTGCCAGCAGCCAAGAGGGGGGCCCTGTGAGAGTCTTC
NA,TRBV7-9,NA,TRBJ1-1,CASSLQGGHTEAFF,TGTGCCAGCAGCTTACAGGGCGGACACACTGAAGCTTTCTTT
NA,TRBV28,NA,TRBJ2-2,CASSFSGAGTGELFF,TGTGCCAGCAGTTTTTCAGGGGCTGGCACCGGGGAGCTGTTTTTT
NA,TRBV18,NA,TRBJ2-7,CASSPQMEDRLIF,TGTGCCAGCTCACCCCAGATGGAAGACAGATTAATCTTC
NA,TRBV2,NA,TRBJ2-3,CASRDRTDTQYF,TGTGCCAGCAGGGACCGTACAGATACGCAGTATTTT
few,TRBV2,NA,TRBJ1-5,CASSVRGGDQPQHF,TGTGCCAGCAGTGTGAGGGGGGGGGATCAGCCCCAGCATTTT
NA,TRBV10-3,NA,TRBJ2-5,CAIGTFGETQYF,TGTGCCATCGGGACATTCGGAGAGACCCAGTACTTC
few,TRBV11-2,TRBD2,TRBJ2-7,CASSPIARTSGRTYEQYF,TGTGCCAGCAGCCCAATAGCCCGAACTAGCGGGAGGACCTACGAGCAGTACTTC
NA,TRBV2,TRBD1,TRBJ1-2,CASREDRAGGYTF,TGTGCCAGCAGGGAAGACAGGGCGGGTGGCTACACCTTC
few,TRBV7-8,NA,TRBJ2-3,CASSLARLRTDTQYF,TGTGCCAGCAGCTTAGCGCGACTTCGCACAGATACGCAGTATTTT
NA,TRBV19,NA,TRBJ1-5,CASSYDASGNQPQHF,TGTGCCAGTTCTTACGACGCGTCAGGTAATCAGCCCCAGCATTTT
NA,TRBV27,NA,TRBJ2-1,CASSSPMDNEQFF,TGTGCCAGCAGTTCTCCTATGGACAATGAGCAGTTCTTC
NA,TRBV28,TRBD1,TRBJ2-7,CASSSRGTGQQYF,TGTGCCAGCAGCTCACGCGGGACAGGGCAGCAGTACTTC
NA,TRBV19,TRBD1,TRBJ1-2,CASSISGQGEGYTF,TGTGCCAGTAGTATCTCTGGACAGGGAGAAGGCTACACCTTC
NA,TRBV7-2,NA,TRBJ1-5,CASSLADPWRPNQPQHF,TGTGCCAGCAGCTTAGCCGACCCCTGGCGGCCCAATCAGCCCCAGCATTTT
NA,TRBV2,TRBD1,TRBJ1-1,CASSVGQGVNTEAFF,TGTGCCAGCAGTGTGGGACAGGGGGTTAACACTGAAGCTTTCTTT
NA,TRBV28,NA,TRBJ2-1,CASRWAASYNEQFF,TGTGCCAGCAGGTGGGCAGCCTCCTACAATGAGCAGTTCTTC
NA,TRBV19,TRBD1,TRBJ1-5,CASTPQGQGGNQPQHF,TGTGCCAGTACCCCTCAGGGACAGGGTGGCAATCAGCCCCAGCATTTT
NA,TRBV5-4,TRBD2,TRBJ2-1,CASSSGLAGTNEQFF,TGTGCCAGCAGCTCCGGACTAGCGGGAACCAATGAGCAGTTCTTC
NA,TRBV5-1,NA,TRBJ1-3,CASSHDRPSSGNTIYF,TGCGCCAGCAGCCACGACAGGCCGAGCTCTGGAAACACCATATATTTT
NA,TRBV30,TRBD2,TRBJ2-3,CAWSGTTTDTQYF,TGTGCCTGGTCCGGGACTACCACAGATACGCAGTATTTT
many,TRBV25-1,NA,TRBJ2-2,CASGGRAGELFF,TGTGCCAGTGGGGGGCGGGCCGGGGAGCTGTTTTTT
NA,TRBV28,TRBD2,TRBJ2-5,CASTYPGLEETQYF,TGTGCCAGCACATATCCGGGACTAGAGGAGACCCAGTACTTC
NA,TRBV7-9,TRBD2,TRBJ2-5,CASSLARGSGRPEETQYF,TGTGCCAGCAGCTTAGCCCGTGGAAGCGGGAGACCTGAAGAGACCCAGTACTTC
NA,TRBV5-1,TRBD2,TRBJ2-7,CASSSSGRADYEQYF,TGCGCCAGCAGCTCTAGCGGGAGGGCCGACTACGAGCAGTACTTC
once,TRBV6-6,NA,TRBJ1-4,CASNTPARVEKLFF,TGTGCCAGCAATACACCGGCCCGGGTAGAGAAACTGTTTTTT
once,TRBV9,TRBD2,TRBJ2-5,CASSVGTSGLYQETQYF,TGTGCCAGCAGCGTTGGGACTAGCGGTTTGTACCAAGAGACCCAGTACTTC
NA,TRBV4-3,NA,TRBJ2-5,CASSQNTGSQETQYF,TGCGCCAGCAGCCAAAACACCGGGTCCCAAGAGACCCAGTACTTC
NA,TRBV7-8,NA,TRBJ2-3,CASSLNFAGLTDTQYF,TGTGCCAGCAGCCTAAACTTTGCGGGGCTCACAGATACGCAGTATTTT
NA,TRBV29-1,TRBD2,TRBJ2-1,CSVYTSGTNEQFF,TGCAGCGTTTACACTAGCGGGACGAATGAGCAGTTCTTC
few,TRBV27,NA,TRBJ1-2,CASSLGRGLNYGYTF,TGTGCCAGCAGCCTAGGCCGGGGGCTAAACTATGGCTACACCTTC
few,TRBV5-8,TRBD2,TRBJ2-1,CASSLAWSLAGTYNEQFF,TGTGCCAGCAGCTTGGCCTGGAGCCTAGCGGGTACCTACAATGAGCAGTTCTTC